This T cell receptor (beta chain) was sequenced in a study of cytomegalovirus exposure and HLA in healthy donors. General study points: Presence/absence analyses treated sequencing depth as roughly uniform across donors. Whilst most TCR sequences proved rare, a subset of public TCRs occurred across many donors.

This clone was seen just once. As yet, its antigen is unknown. Amplification used 60 Vbeta primers and 13 Jbeta primers. The repertoire was sequenced with immunoSEQ multiplex PCR; TCRdb's copy has only in-frame clones and lacks some. The table has under 130,000 clones, 13% to 15% seen once; the top ten hold 0.8% to 0.95%. Sample: PBMCs. This clonotype originated in a female donor in good health and CMV-seronegative.

The CDR3 reads CASTSRPRQGSNEQFF. The CDR3 bases are TGCGCCAGCACCTCCCGACCGAGACAGGGTTCTAATGAGCAGTTCTTC. This chain joins TRBV5-1 and TRBJ2-1; 7 bases agree with TRBD1. Germline V lookup: CDR1 SGHRS, CDR2 YFSETQ. The CDR3 length is 16 residues. Losses at the gene ends were 6 bases for V and 7 bases for J; bases not matched to a gene: 16. The full variable domain, with the rest looked up from reference TRBV5-1 and TRBJ2-1, is KAGVTQTPRYLIKTRGQQVTLSCSPISGHRSVSWYQQTPGQGLQFLFEYFSETQRNKGNFPGRFSGRQFSNSRSEMNVSTLELGDSALYLCASTSRPRQGSNEQFFGPGTRLTVL.